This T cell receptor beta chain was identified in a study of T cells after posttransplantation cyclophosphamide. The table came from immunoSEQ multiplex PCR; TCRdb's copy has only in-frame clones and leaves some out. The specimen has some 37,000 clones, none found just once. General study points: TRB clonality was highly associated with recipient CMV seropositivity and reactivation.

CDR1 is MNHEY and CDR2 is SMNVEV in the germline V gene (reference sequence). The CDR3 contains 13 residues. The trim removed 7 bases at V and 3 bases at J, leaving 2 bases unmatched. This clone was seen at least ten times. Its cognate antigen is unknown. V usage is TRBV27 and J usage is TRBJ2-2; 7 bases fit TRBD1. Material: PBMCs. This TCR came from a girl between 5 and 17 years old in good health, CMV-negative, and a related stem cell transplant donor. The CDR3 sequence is CASNGQDTGELFF. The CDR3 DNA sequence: TGTGCCAGCAATGGACAGGACACCGGGGAGCTGTTTTTT.